This entry describes one T cell receptor (beta chain). The germline gives CDR1 LGHNA, CDR2 YNFKEQ. J lost 2 bases, V lost 4 bases, and 6 bases had no gene match. The CDR3 covers 15 residues. Assay used: immunoSEQ multiplex PCR; TCRdb lists only in-frame clones, some missing. This sample has roughly 83,000 clones; 84% occur once, and the top ten carry approximately 7%. The data stem from a study of OX40 agonist ivuxolimab in advanced cancers. This specimen consisted of CD4+ or CD8+ T cells sorted from blood, obtained in a trial of the OX40 agonist ivuxolimab. This receptor was obtained from an adult with an advanced solid tumor such as melanoma, head and neck, liver or kidney cancer. The chain couples TRBV4-2 to TRBJ2-7, with 9 bases fitting TRBD2. The CDR3 DNA reads TGTGCCAGCAGCCGAGAGCGGGAGGCCACCTACGAGCAGTACTTC. It is translated as CASSREREATYEQYF.